The present TCR beta chain was sequenced within a study of OX40 agonist ivuxolimab in advanced cancers. The method was immunoSEQ multiplex PCR; TCRdb's version includes in-frame clones alone and lacks a portion of them. The sample records 98,000 or so clones, about 88% being singletons. CDR3 length equals 13 residues. Germline V CDR1 and CDR2: SGHDT, YYEEEE. V shed 4 bases, J shed 4 bases, and the junction held 3 bases outside the gene matches. This TCR was recovered from an adult with an advanced solid tumor such as melanoma, head and neck, liver or kidney cancer. This chain links TRBV5-6 with TRBJ1-2; 8 nucleotides match TRBD1. This specimen was CD4+ or CD8+ T cells sorted from blood, taken in a trial of the OX40 agonist ivuxolimab. CDR3 in amino acids: CASSPDRGYGYTF. In DNA form, the CDR3 reads TGTGCCAGCAGCCCCGACAGGGGCTATGGCTACACCTTC. The full variable domain, its missing parts supplied by reference TRBV5-6 and TRBJ1-2, is DAGVTQSPTHLIKTRGQQVTLRCSPKSGHDTVSWYQQALGQGPQFIFQYYEEEERQRGNFPDRFSGHQFPNYSSELNVNALLLGDSALYLCASSPDRGYGYTFGSGTRLTVV.